A selection of T cell receptor beta chains follows, all from one sample in a study of control samples from healthy donors and cancer patients. Using immunoSEQ multiplex PCR, the repertoire was profiled, and TCRdb retains in-frame clones only, with some absent. The table has about 75,000 clones, approximately 94% seen once; the top ten hold 6% to 8%. The material sequenced was blood. These TCRs come from a woman in her thirties or forties in good health. The CDR3 runs from the conserved cysteine through the conserved F or W. D genes are given only for firm matches. Clone size is stated in some rows and not others, as once, few, many or a class when expanded.

abundance: -
j_gene: TRBJ1-4
v_gene: TRBV5-5
d_gene: TRBD1
CDR3aa: CASSVPTGTGNEKLFF
CDR3nt: TGTGCCAGCAGCGTGCCGACCGGGACAGGAAATGAAAAACTGTTTTTT

abundance: -
j_gene: TRBJ2-1
v_gene: TRBV19
d_gene: TRBD2
CDR3aa: CASTTAGGIYNEQFF
CDR3nt: TGTGCCAGTACCACAGCGGGAGGAATTTACAATGAGCAGTTCTTC

abundance: -
j_gene: TRBJ2-2
v_gene: TRBV24-1
d_gene: TRBD1
CDR3aa: CATSDRRGRDTGELFF
CDR3nt: TGTGCCACCAGTGACCGCAGGGGGCGGGACACCGGGGAGCTGTTTTTT

abundance: -
j_gene: TRBJ2-2
v_gene: TRBV7-9
d_gene: -
CDR3aa: CASSHGHTGELFF
CDR3nt: TGTGCCAGCAGCCATGGGCACACCGGGGAGCTGTTTTTT

abundance: once
j_gene: TRBJ2-2
v_gene: TRBV28
d_gene: -
CDR3aa: CASSLWQARAREGGELFF
CDR3nt: TGTGCCAGCAGTTTATGGCAGGCCAGGGCAAGAGAGGGCGGGGAGCTGTTTTTT

abundance: -
j_gene: TRBJ1-1
v_gene: TRBV12-3/TRBV12-4
d_gene: TRBD1
CDR3aa: CASSLKGAAFF
CDR3nt: TGTGCCAGCAGTTTGAAGGGGGCCGCTTTCTTT

abundance: -
j_gene: TRBJ1-1
v_gene: TRBV9
d_gene: -
CDR3aa: CASSVLEPNTEAFF
CDR3nt: TGTGCCAGCAGCGTATTAGAGCCGAACACTGAAGCTTTCTTT

abundance: -
j_gene: TRBJ2-3
v_gene: TRBV9
d_gene: TRBD1
CDR3aa: CASTHRQGEDTQYF
CDR3nt: TGTGCCAGCACCCACCGGCAGGGGGAAGATACGCAGTATTTT

abundance: -
j_gene: TRBJ2-7
v_gene: TRBV19
d_gene: -
CDR3aa: CASSIRQSSYEQYF
CDR3nt: TGTGCCAGTAGTATCAGGCAGAGCTCCTACGAGCAGTACTTC

abundance: -
j_gene: TRBJ2-5
v_gene: TRBV27
d_gene: TRBD2
CDR3aa: CASSSSGGAWETQYF
CDR3nt: TGTGCCAGCAGTTCTAGCGGGGGGGCTTGGGAGACCCAGTACTTC

abundance: -
j_gene: TRBJ2-4
v_gene: TRBV13
d_gene: TRBD1
CDR3aa: CASSFGQVKNIQYF
CDR3nt: TGTGCCAGCAGCTTCGGACAGGTCAAAAACATTCAGTACTTC

abundance: -
j_gene: TRBJ2-5
v_gene: TRBV10-1
d_gene: TRBD1
CDR3aa: CASRSGQGETQYF
CDR3nt: TGCGCCAGCAGATCGGGACAGGGGGAGACCCAGTACTTC